A selection of T cell receptor beta chains follows, all from one sample in a study of Ad26.COV2.S vaccination and SARS-CoV-2 variants. Sequencing used immunoSEQ multiplex PCR; TCRdb keeps in-frame clones, though not all of them. Among roughly 500,000 clones, approximately 92% were seen once, and the ten largest hold about 2.7%. Specimen: peripheral blood, collected in a trial of Ad26.COV2.S vaccine versus placebo. These receptors were taken from a person aged 18-65 years who received the Ad26.COV2.S COVID-19 vaccine or a placebo. Both conserved end residues are part of each CDR3. A D gene is named only where the DNA matches it firmly. Where a row states a size, it is once, few, many or the class of an expanded clone; other rows omit it.

abundance	d_gene	j_gene	v_gene	CDR3aa	CDR3nt
.	.	TRBJ2-7	TRBV28	CASSPRRGIYEQYF	TGTGCCAGCAGTCCCCGGAGGGGGATTTACGAGCAGTACTTC
.	.	TRBJ1-5	TRBV28	CASRSLTGTPRPQHF	TGTGCCAGCAGATCCCTGACCGGGACACCTCGGCCCCAGCATTTT
.	.	TRBJ2-7	TRBV2	CASQTESEQYF	TGTGCCAGCCAAACGGAGAGCGAGCAGTACTTC
.	.	TRBJ2-6	TRBV3-1/TRBV3-2	CASTHSGANVLTF	TGTGCCAGCACGCACTCTGGGGCCAACGTCCTGACTTTC
.	.	TRBJ1-5	TRBV5-1	CASRRGFDQPQHF	TGCGCCAGCAGGCGAGGGTTTGATCAGCCCCAGCATTTT
.	.	TRBJ2-1	TRBV3-1/TRBV3-2	CASSQRASGYRNEQFF	TGTGCCAGCAGCCAACGAGCTTCGGGCTATCGAAATGAGCAGTTCTTC
.	.	TRBJ1-4	TRBV19	CASSIDGEKLFF	TGTGCCAGTAGTATCGATGGCGAAAAACTGTTTTTT
.	.	TRBJ1-1	TRBV6-5	CASRRSTTEAFF	TGTGCCAGCCGTCGCAGTACGACTGAAGCTTTCTTT
few	.	TRBJ1-6	TRBV10-3	CAISESRGLGESPLHF	TGTGCCATCAGTGAGTCACGGGGGTTAGGAGAATCACCCCTCCACTTT
once	.	TRBJ1-1	TRBV7-8	CASSLGQLTEAFF	TGTGCCAGCAGCTTAGGACAGCTCACTGAAGCTTTCTTT